The TCR beta chain described here comes from a study of long-term antiretroviral therapy in people with HIV. General study findings and limits: Those clones which expanded before ART made up the dominant part of the repertoire at all time points.

Turning to this clone: What it recognizes is unknown.

With survey level as its setting, the immunoSEQ assay was v3.0. Measured with immunoSEQ multiplex PCR; TCRdb has only the in-frame clones, and not every one. Of about 50,000 clones detected, around four fifths appear once; the ten largest clones hold approximately 3%. V was shortened by 8 bases and J by 3 bases, with 7 bases between the two germline ends. The CDR3 has 12 residues. CDR1 and CDR2 from the germline V gene are ENHRY and SYGVKD. Sample: unsorted PBMCs, taken 0.8 years after starting antiretroviral therapy. This chain connects TRBV10-3 to TRBJ2-2; D gene ambiguous. The TCR comes from a woman under 30 with HIV. CDR3 DNA sequence: TGTGCCATCTGGCCAGACACCGGGGAGCTGTTTTTT. As protein: CAIWPDTGELFF.